The next 23 T cell receptor beta chains were all read from a single sample in a study of CD8+ T cells in alopecia areata (dated by TCRdb to 2016 to 2019). The library was produced with the immunoSEQ multiplex PCR assay. RNA was extracted from all samples and reverse transcribed into cDNA, which served as template for TCR sequencing. As stored in TCRdb, this immuneACCESS dataset retains in-frame rearrangements with V and J assigned. A fraction of the clones does not appear; measured against another copy, unresolved V genes explain less than half of the discrepancy, and the remainder lacks a known reason. The sample has fewer than 110,000 clones on record, 80% to 90% of them singletons. 11% of the sample lies in the top ten. The meaning of the sample's treatment or condition label: oral pan-JAK inhibitor, 5-10 mg twice daily. The sample in question was CD8+ T cells sorted from blood, obtained between weeks 30 and 35, from a patient treated with tofacitinib. All receptors derive from a human donor with alopecia areata.

The table lists this clone with a few counts. J is TRBJ2-7 and V is TRBV4-1; TRBD2 might be the D (7 bases). The CDR3 covers 15 residues. Between the trimmed V and J ends, which lost 4 bases and 4 bases, there was a span of 17 bases. Germline V gives CDR1 MGHRA, CDR2 YSYEKL. The CDR3 DNA reads TGCGCCAGCAGCCCCGCGGGGGCGCCGGCTTACGAGCAGTACTTC. Encoded protein: CASSPAGAPAYEQYF.

The chain recombines TRBV27 with TRBJ2-1, with 7 positions matching TRBD2. CDR3 size: 15 residues. V lost 5 bases and J lost 7; bases outside the gene matches: 11. Germline values: CDR1 MNHEY, CDR2 SMNVEV (reference sequence). The CDR3 reads CASSRGDSLMNEQFF. The CDR3, as DNA: TGTGCCAGCAGTCGGGGGGACTCCCTGATGAATGAGCAGTTCTTC.

In its sample, this clone was seen a few times. The rearrangement uses TRBV5-4 and TRBJ2-5, with a weak D call TRBD1 (5 bases). This CDR3 region has 15 residues. Looked up from germline, CDR1 is SGHNT and CDR2 is YYREEE (reference sequence). V lost 0 bases to trimming and J lost 2 bases, with 11 bases between them. The DNA for the CDR3 is TGTGCCAGCAGCTTGGTGGGGCCCGGACAAGAGACCCAGTACTTC. Amino acid sequence: CASSLVGPGQETQYF. Looking up the rest from reference TRBV5-4 and TRBJ2-5 gives the full variable domain: ETGVTQSPTHLIKTRGQQVTLRCSSQSGHNTVSWYQQALGQGPQFIFQYYREEENGRGNFPPRFSGLQFPNYSSELNVNALELDDSALYLCASSLVGPGQETQYFGPGTRLLVL.

V and J are TRBV6-5 and TRBJ2-5; D gene uncertain. This CDR3 is built from 16 residues. The germline gives CDR1 MNHEY, CDR2 SVGAGI. V dropped 2 bases and J dropped 0 bases, with 13 bases sitting between them. CDR3 amino acids: CASSYRAGRNQETQYF. The DNA of the CDR3 is TGTGCCAGCAGTTACAGGGCTGGCAGGAACCAAGAGACCCAGTACTTC.

This chain links TRBV27 with TRBJ2-2; D is ambiguous. The CDR3 totals 11 residues. Trimming stripped 7 bases from V and 8 bases from J, with 8 bases between. From germline, CDR1 is MNHEY and CDR2 SMNVEV (reference sequence). CDR3 nucleotide sequence: TGTGCCAGCACCTTCCGGGGGGAGCTGTTTTTT. Residues: CASTFRGELFF.

V is TRBV29-1 and J is TRBJ1-1; maybe TRBD1 (5 bases). CDR1 is SQVTM, CDR2 ANQGSEA, per germline. V was clipped by 5 bases and J by 7 bases, with 11 bases between them. The CDR3 spans 11 residues. CDR3 amino acids: CSVWGVIEAFF. CDR3 nucleotides: TGCAGCGTTTGGGGGGTAATTGAAGCTTTCTTT.

CDR3 residues: CASQYSRLEQFF. For the CDR3, the DNA is TGTGCCAGTCAATACTCTAGGCTAGAGCAGTTCTTC. The chain employs TRBV7-8 and TRBJ2-1; D remains ambiguous. CDR1 is SGHVS and CDR2 is FQNEAQ in the germline V gene. The CDR3 contains 12 residues. Trimming cost V 9 bases and J 10 bases, with 16 bases left between them.

A single count supports this clone. The chain recombines TRBV9 with TRBJ2-7, with D possibly TRBD1 on 5 matching bases. The CDR3 spans 12 residues. The germline V and J ends were trimmed by 4 bases and 5 bases, with 10 bases remaining between them. Germline V lookup: CDR1 SGDLS, CDR2 YYNGEE. CDR3: CASSSSGHEQYF. CDR3 nucleotide sequence: TGTGCCAGCAGCTCCTCAGGGCACGAGCAGTACTTC.

This clone was recorded a few times. CDR3 DNA sequence: TGTGCCAGCAGCTACCCTCCCGGACAGGATCCTGAGCAGTACTTC. The encoded protein is CASSYPPGQDPEQYF. This chain uses TRBV7-9 with TRBJ2-7; 7 bases align to TRBD1. CDR1 and CDR2 (germline): SEHNR, FQNEAQ (reference sequence). The V and J ends lost 4 bases and 7 bases, in that order; junction bases with no gene match: 13. The CDR3 is 15 residues long.

This clone was recorded once. The V call is TRBV9, the J call TRBJ2-1; D gene uncertain. This CDR3 spans 15 amino acids. Between the trimmed V and J ends, which lost 3 bases and 0 bases, there was a span of 10 bases. Germline CDR1 is SGDLS and CDR2 is YYNGEE. CDR3 DNA: TGTGCCAGCAGCGCGACTGCTAGCTCCTACAATGAGCAGTTCTTC. Translating it yields CASSATASSYNEQFF.

The V gene is TRBV25-1, the J gene TRBJ2-1; 7 bases are shared with TRBD1. Per germline, CDR1 MGHDK and CDR2 SYGVNS. With V trimmed by 5 bases and J by 0 bases, 4 bases remained unmatched. CDR3 length equals 15 residues. CDR3 sequence (DNA): TGTGCCAGCAGTCGGACAGGCCGCTCCTACAATGAGCAGTTCTTC. Its protein is CASSRTGRSYNEQFF. The whole variable domain, remainder taken from reference TRBV25-1 and TRBJ2-1, is EADIYQTPRYLVIGTGKKITLECSQTMGHDKMYWYQQDPGMELHLIHYSYGVNSTEKGDLSSESTVSRIRTEHFPLTLESARPSHTSQYLCASSRTGRSYNEQFFGPGTRLTVL.

J is TRBJ1-1 and V is TRBV29-1; D is ambiguous. V shed 7 bases and J shed 10 bases, with 19 bases lying between them. The CDR3 is 12 residues long. Germline-derived CDR1 and CDR2 are SQVTM and ANQGSEA. CDR3 nucleotide sequence: TGCAGCGACCTAGACACCTACTCGAGAGCTTTCTTT. Translated, it gives CSDLDTYSRAFF.

The chain has TRBV6-6 and TRBJ1-5, with D unclear. V lost 2 bases, J lost 0 bases, and 2 bases lay in between. The CDR3 has 13 amino acids. Per germline, CDR1 MNHNY and CDR2 SVGAGI (reference sequence). The CDR3 reads CASSYDSNQPQHF. Here the CDR3 DNA reads TGTGCCAGCAGTTACGATAGCAATCAGCCCCAGCATTTT.

The chain employs TRBV27 and TRBJ2-2; D gene ambiguous. This CDR3 has 12 amino acids. Trimming took off 5 bases at V and 6 bases at J, with 7 bases between the two ends. Germline assignment: CDR1 MNHEY and CDR2 SMNVEV (reference sequence). The CDR3: CASSRYAGELFF. The CDR3, as DNA: TGTGCCAGCAGTCGGTACGCCGGGGAGCTGTTTTTT.

This clone was observed a single time. The chain carries TRBV11-3 and TRBJ2-1; D is uncertain. Germline CDR1 SGHNT, CDR2 YENEEA. V lost 5 bases, J lost 8 bases, and 4 bases lay in between. The CDR3 length is 10 residues. The CDR3 region has the DNA TGTGCCAGCAGCGGGGATGAGCAGTTCTTC. Protein product: CASSGDEQFF. Full variable domain (remainder filled in from reference TRBV11-3 and TRBJ2-1): EAGVVQSPRYKIIEKKQPVAFWCNPISGHNTLYWYLQNLGQGPELLIRYENEEAVDDSQLPKDRFSAERLKGVDSTLKIQPAELGDSAVYLCASSGDEQFFGPGTRLTVL.

The chain is built from TRBV19 and TRBJ2-5; D is unresolved. Germline V lookup: CDR1 LNHDA, CDR2 SQIVND (reference sequence). This CDR3 is 12 amino acids long. Trimming took 6 bases from V and 4 from J, leaving 9 bases between them. DNA of the CDR3: TGTGCCAGTAGGACCCCGGGAGAGACCCAGTACTTC. Translated: CASRTPGETQYF.

This clone was seen more than once but under ten times. V is TRBV4-1 and J is TRBJ1-5, with D unclear. Looked up from germline, CDR1 is MGHRA and CDR2 is YSYEKL. Between the trimmed V and J ends, which lost 0 bases and 3 bases, there was a span of 12 bases. The CDR3 length is 16 residues. The CDR3 spells CASSQELRQNNQPQHF. The CDR3 DNA reads TGCGCCAGCAGCCAAGAGCTACGGCAGAACAATCAGCCCCAGCATTTT.

The rearrangement links TRBV29-1 to TRBJ1-2; D is unresolved. Per the germline V gene, CDR1 is SQVTM and CDR2 is ANQGSEA. Trimming shortened V by 7 bases and J by 8 bases, and 14 bases separated the two germline ends. CDR3 length equals 11 residues. The chain's CDR3 is CSARSQEGYTF. DNA for the CDR3: TGCAGCGCCCGTTCCCAAGAGGGCTACACCTTC.

This clone came up once. This chain links TRBV9 with TRBJ2-1; 10 bases align to TRBD2. CDR1 is SGDLS and CDR2 is YYNGEE in the germline V gene. Losses at the gene ends were 3 bases for V and 3 bases for J; bases not matched to a gene: 6. This CDR3 has 16 residues. The CDR3 reads CASSAIAGGNYNEQFF. DNA of the CDR3: TGTGCCAGCAGCGCCATAGCGGGAGGAAACTACAATGAGCAGTTCTTC.

This sequence joins TRBV7-9 and TRBJ2-1; D uncertain. This CDR3 has 12 amino acids. V lost 5 bases to trimming and J lost 8 bases, with 10 bases between them. Germline loops: CDR1 SEHNR, CDR2 FQNEAQ (reference sequence). CDR3 sequence: CASSPNEDEQFF. For the CDR3, the DNA is TGTGCCAGCAGCCCGAACGAGGATGAGCAGTTCTTC.

This chain joins TRBV27 and TRBJ2-7, with TRBD2 matching 10 bases. V was pared by 6 bases and J by 4 bases, with 3 bases of the junction left unmatched. Germline V gene data show CDR1 as MNHEY and CDR2 as SMNVEV (reference sequence). The CDR3 loop spans 13 amino acids. The CDR3 DNA follows: TGTGCCAGCAGCAGCGGGGGGGCATACGAGCAGTACTTC. Residues: CASSSGGAYEQYF.

The chain recombines TRBV29-1 with TRBJ1-2, with D possibly TRBD1 on 6 matching bases. There are 12 residues in the CDR3. The V end lost 7 bases, the J end lost 4 bases, and 13 bases lay between the germline ends. Germline-derived CDR1 and CDR2 are SQVTM and ANQGSEA. Here the CDR3 DNA reads TGCAGCGGCGCGGGGGGCGGCTATGGCTACACCTTC. Translated: CSGAGGGYGYTF.

V usage is TRBV27 and J usage is TRBJ2-3; possible D gene TRBD1, 6 bases. Trimming left V 0 bases short and J 2 bases short, with 15 bases between. The CDR3 is made up of 17 amino acids. CDR1 is MNHEY, CDR2 SMNVEV, per germline (reference sequence). The CDR3 sequence: CASSLSRGSSFTDTQYF. In nucleotides, the CDR3 is TGTGCCAGCAGTTTATCCAGGGGCTCAAGTTTCACAGATACGCAGTATTTT.